The next 20 T cell receptor beta chains were all read from a single sample in a study of CD8 T cells in Susac syndrome. RNA, at roughly 0.5 to 1 ug, was reverse transcribed with random hexamers. TCRdb used MiXCR to reprocess the immunoSEQ multiplex PCR reads, holding one entry per CDR3 protein. There are about 180,000 distinct CDR3 sequences in the sample; 90% to 95% occur only once, and more than 0.08% lies in the top ten. Material: CD4+ T cells from PBMCs. The receptors derive from a human donor with Susac syndrome.

This chain connects TRBV7-2 to TRBJ1-5; D ambiguous. Trimming shortened V by 1 base and J by 9 bases, and 16 bases separated the two germline ends. This CDR3 comprises 15 residues. Germline CDR1 SGHTA, CDR2 FQGNSA. Here the CDR3 DNA reads TGTGCCAGCAGCTTAGATGAGAAGGACTCCTGGCCCCAGCATTTT. Its protein product is CASSLDEKDSWPQHF.

The rearrangement links TRBV6-2 or TRBV6-3 to TRBJ2-1, with no clear D. Germline CDR1 is MNHEY and CDR2 is SVGEGT. This CDR3 has 13 residues. With 2 bases removed from V and 3 bases from J, the gap between germline ends came to 5 bases. This chain's CDR3 is CASSYRNYNEQFF. The CDR3 coding sequence is TGTGCCAGCAGTTACCGAAACTACAATGAGCAGTTCTTC.

The gene calls are TRBV5-6 and TRBJ1-2, with no clear D. Germline CDR1 and CDR2: SGHDT and YYEEEE. V lost 2 bases to trimming and J lost 4 bases, with 18 bases between them. The CDR3 covers 16 residues. The CDR3 is CASSFPRTTLPYGYTF. CDR3 nucleotides: TGTGCCAGCAGCTTTCCCAGGACTACTCTTCCCTATGGCTACACCTTC.

This sequence joins TRBV6-2 or TRBV6-3 and TRBJ1-5; D gene uncertain. The germline V gene encodes CDR1 MNHEY and CDR2 SVGEGT. The CDR3 has 14 amino acids. V gave up 7 bases and J gave up 6 bases, with 16 bases separating them. This CDR3 is CASIDRPSGQPQHF. DNA of the CDR3: TGTGCCAGCATCGACCGGCCCTCGGGTCAGCCCCAGCATTTT.

CDR3 amino acids: CASSSIREYEQYF. The CDR3 nucleotides are TGTGCCAGCAGCTCAATTAGGGAATACGAGCAGTACTTC. This chain joins TRBV11-2 and TRBJ2-7, with D unresolved. This CDR3 is 13 amino acids long. The germline V and J ends were trimmed by 4 bases and 4 bases, with 11 bases remaining between them. CDR1 and CDR2 from the germline V gene are SGHAT and FQNNGV. The entire variable domain, with the rest obtained from reference TRBV11-2 and TRBJ2-7, is as follows: EAGVAQSPRYKIIEKRQSVAFWCNPISGHATLYWYQQILGQGPKLLIQFQNNGVVDDSQLPKDRFSAERLKGVDSTLKIQPAKLEDSAVYLCASSSIREYEQYFGPGTRLTVT.

The genes are TRBV29-1 and TRBJ2-3; no clear D gene. This CDR3 contains 11 residues. CDR1 and CDR2 (germline): SQVTM, ANQGSEA. Trimming took 3 bases from V and 4 from J, leaving 5 bases between them. This CDR3 is CSVEAADTQYF. CDR3 nucleotide sequence: TGCAGCGTTGAGGCAGCAGATACGCAGTATTTT.

This clonotype was observed once. The chain couples TRBV2 to TRBJ2-5; 8 bases match TRBD1. Looked up from germline, CDR1 is SNHLY and CDR2 is FYNNEI. The CDR3 loop spans 13 amino acids. V lost 6 bases, J lost 3 bases, and 3 bases stayed unmatched. CDR3 coding DNA: TGTGCCAGCAGCGGGGACAGGAAAGAGACCCAGTACTTC. Protein: CASSGDRKETQYF.

This clonotype was found once. This sequence joins TRBV10-3 and TRBJ1-3; D gene uncertain. Germline V gene lookup returns CDR1 ENHRY and CDR2 SYGVKD. CDR3 length: 12 amino acids. V was pared by 11 bases and J by 2 bases, with 10 bases between. The CDR3 bases are TGTGCCTTCCTCCTGGCTGGAAACACCATATATTTT. It yields the protein CAFLLAGNTIYF.

This chain joins TRBV7-8 and TRBJ2-4; TRBD2 agrees at 11 bases. Germline V CDR1 and CDR2: SGHVS, FQNEAQ. V lost 1 base to trimming and J lost 6 bases; unmatched junction nucleotides: 5. The CDR3 extends over 16 amino acids. The CDR3 nucleotides are TGTGCCAGCAGCTTAGAGACTAGCGGGATTTTAAACATTCAGTACTTC. Protein product: CASSLETSGILNIQYF.

The chain employs TRBV12-3 or TRBV12-4 and TRBJ1-5, with TRBD1 matching 7 bases. This CDR3 spans 12 amino acids. V dropped 6 bases and J dropped 7; count of bases not matched to a gene: 3. The CDR3 spells CASRQGQQPQHF. In DNA form, the CDR3 reads TGTGCCAGCAGACAGGGGCAGCAGCCCCAGCATTTT.

The CDR3 region has the DNA TGTGCCAGTAGTATCGTCGGGGGGGCCGCCACCGGGGAGCTGTTTTTT. Residues: CASSIVGGAATGELFF. V is TRBV19 and J is TRBJ2-2; 8 bases agree with TRBD2. The CDR3 has 16 residues. J was trimmed by 4 bases and V by 3 bases; bases with no gene match: 7. CDR1 is LNHDA and CDR2 is SQIVND in the germline V gene (reference sequence). The whole variable domain, remainder taken from reference TRBV19 and TRBJ2-2, is DGGITQSPKYLFRKEGQNVTLSCEQNLNHDAMYWYRQDPGQGLRLIYYSQIVNDFQKGDIAEGYSVSREKKESFPLTVTSAQKNPTAFYLCASSIVGGAATGELFFGEGSRLTVL.

The gene calls are TRBV2 and TRBJ2-3, with D tentatively TRBD2 (6 bases). CDR1 is SNHLY, CDR2 FYNNEI, per germline. The CDR3 is 17 amino acids. The V end was cut by 7 bases, the J end by 1 base, with 21 bases between. CDR3 sequence (DNA): TGTGCCAGCAAAACTACAGGACTACCGACGGGCACAGATACGCAGTATTTT. As protein: CASKTTGLPTGTDTQYF.

The chain employs TRBV19 and TRBJ1-4; 9 nucleotides agree with TRBD1. V shed 8 bases and J 7 bases; nucleotides not matched to a gene: 8. CDR3 length equals 14 residues. CDR1 and CDR2 (germline): LNHDA, SQIVND (reference sequence). The CDR3, as DNA: TGTGCCAGTTGGACAGGGGAGGGCCCTGAAAAACTGTTTTTT. It is translated as CASWTGEGPEKLFF.

This chain joins TRBV20-1 and TRBJ2-5; 13 bases line up with TRBD2. V shed 0 bases, J shed 4 bases, and the junction held 8 bases outside the gene matches. From germline, CDR1 is DFQATT and CDR2 SNEGSKA (reference sequence). The CDR3 runs 17 residues. CDR3 region: CSARDRRLAGGRETQYF. CDR3 nucleotide sequence: TGCAGTGCTAGAGATCGTCGACTAGCGGGAGGACGAGAGACCCAGTACTTC.

This rearrangement joins TRBV9 to TRBJ2-3; D is ambiguous. Germline V gene lookup returns CDR1 SGDLS and CDR2 YYNGEE. The V end was cut by 3 bases, the J end by 3 bases, with 11 bases between. There are 14 residues in the CDR3. CDR3 sequence reads: CASSAQARTDTQYF. CDR3 nucleotides: TGTGCCAGCAGCGCCCAGGCCAGGACAGATACGCAGTATTTT.

This chain links TRBV7-8 with TRBJ2-6; a possible D gene is TRBD2 (6 bases). Germline lookup yields CDR1 SGHVS and CDR2 FQNEAQ. The CDR3 runs 17 residues. V was shortened by 5 bases and J by 0 bases, with 14 bases between the two germline ends. CDR3 protein: CASSLGAGNSGANVLTF. Written as DNA, the CDR3 is TGTGCCAGCAGCCTCGGGGCGGGAAACTCTGGGGCCAACGTCCTGACTTTC.

The chain employs TRBV20-1 and TRBJ2-7; D possibly corresponds to TRBD1 (5 bases). Germline V gene sequence: CDR1 DFQATT, CDR2 SNEGSKA (reference sequence). V lost 8 bases and J lost 2, with 10 bases in between. CDR3 length: 11 residues. CDR3 amino acids: CSPRGPYEQYF. CDR3 coding DNA: TGCAGTCCAAGGGGCCCCTACGAGCAGTACTTC.

The rearrangement uses TRBV20-1 and TRBJ2-7; D is unresolved. V lost 0 bases and J lost 3, with 6 bases in between. Germline values: CDR1 DFQATT, CDR2 SNEGSKA (reference sequence). CDR3 length: 12 amino acids. The chain's CDR3 is CSARDPDYEQYF. Written as DNA, the CDR3 is TGCAGTGCTAGAGATCCAGACTACGAGCAGTACTTC.

J is TRBJ2-1 and V is TRBV19; a possible D gene is TRBD2 (6 bases). The CDR3 is made up of 18 amino acids. The germline CDR1 and CDR2 sequences are LNHDA and SQIVND (reference sequence). V was clipped by 9 bases and J by 1 base, with 25 bases between them. The chain's CDR3 is CARTLGGLDSWSYNEQFF. The DNA of the CDR3 is TGTGCCAGAACCTTGGGAGGACTCGACTCTTGGTCCTACAATGAGCAGTTCTTC. Full variable domain (rest looked up from reference TRBV19 and TRBJ2-1): DGGITQSPKYLFRKEGQNVTLSCEQNLNHDAMYWYRQDPGQGLRLIYYSQIVNDFQKGDIAEGYSVSREKKESFPLTVTSAQKNPTAFYLCARTLGGLDSWSYNEQFFGPGTRLTVL.

The rearrangement uses TRBV7-2 and TRBJ2-5; TRBD2 is a possible D gene (6 bases). V was pared by 0 bases and J by 5 bases, with 10 bases between. This CDR3 region has 14 residues. The germline gives CDR1 SGHTA, CDR2 FQGNSA. For the CDR3, the DNA is TGTGCCAGCAGCTTAGCACGCGGGATCGAGACCCAGTACTTC. Its protein product is CASSLARGIETQYF.